The 6 T cell receptor beta chains below were found in one sample sequenced in a study of control samples from healthy donors and cancer patients. Clones were sequenced by immunoSEQ multiplex PCR, and TCRdb holds only the in-frame ones, with some missing. The table shows about 89,000 clones, with approximately 87% occurring only once. Material for sequencing was blood. The origin of the receptors is a woman between 40 and 50 years old in good health.

The genes are TRBV3-1 (or the pseudogene TRBV3-2) and TRBJ2-7; 7 nucleotides agree with TRBD1. V was pared by 10 bases and J by 0 bases, with 6 bases of the junction left unmatched. CDR1 and CDR2 from the germline V gene are LGHDT and YNNKEL (reference sequence). The CDR3 covers 13 residues. This chain's CDR3 is CAITTGSSYEQYF. CDR3 nucleotides: TGTGCCATTACGACAGGGAGCTCCTACGAGCAGTACTTC.

This clone was seen only a few times. The chain uses TRBV7-8 and TRBJ2-2; D unresolved. Germline V lookup: CDR1 SGHVS, CDR2 FQNEAQ. V gave up 5 bases and J gave up 2 bases, with 15 bases separating them. This CDR3 spans 16 amino acids. The CDR3 DNA follows: TGTGCCAGCAGCCCAGATTGGACCACAAACACCGGGGAGCTGTTTTTT. Its protein product is CASSPDWTTNTGELFF.

The chain has TRBV5-1 and TRBJ2-1; no clear D gene. The germline gives CDR1 SGHRS, CDR2 YFSETQ. Trimming removed 4 bases at V and 0 bases at J, with 11 bases between. The CDR3 extends over 15 amino acids. The CDR3 sequence is CASSRDGSSYNEQFF. The CDR3 DNA sequence: TGCGCCAGCAGCCGCGACGGAAGCTCCTACAATGAGCAGTTCTTC.

The count of this clone is one. The V call is TRBV5-4, the J call TRBJ1-1, with a weak D call TRBD1 (6 bases). V was pared by 0 bases and J by 1 base, with 13 bases between. The CDR3 totals 16 residues. CDR1 is SGHNT and CDR2 is YYREEE in the germline V gene (reference sequence). CDR3 sequence reads: CASSLGRGIKNTEAFF. The CDR3 DNA reads as TGTGCCAGCAGCTTGGGGAGGGGGATAAAGAACACTGAAGCTTTCTTT. The full variable domain, in which reference TRBV5-4 and TRBJ1-1 provide the parts outside the CDR3, is ETGVTQSPTHLIKTRGQQVTLRCSSQSGHNTVSWYQQALGQGPQFIFQYYREEENGRGNFPPRFSGLQFPNYSSELNVNALELDDSALYLCASSLGRGIKNTEAFFGQGTRLTVV.

The V call is TRBV6-4, the J call TRBJ2-5, with a weak D call TRBD2 (5 bases). Trimming shortened V by 8 bases and J by 5 bases, and 15 bases separated the two germline ends. The CDR3 is 13 amino acids. Germline CDR1 MRHNA, CDR2 SNTAGT. CDR3: CASSWARGETQYF. Written as DNA, the CDR3 is TGTGCCAGCTCATGGGCTAGAGGGGAGACCCAGTACTTC.

This sequence joins TRBV9 and TRBJ2-7; no clear D gene. Germline CDR1 and CDR2: SGDLS and YYNGEE. Trimming left V 3 bases short and J 0 bases short, with 10 bases between. This CDR3 has 14 residues. DNA of the CDR3: TGTGCCAGCAGCGCCGCTAGGAGCTCCTACGAGCAGTACTTC. Its translation is CASSAARSSYEQYF.